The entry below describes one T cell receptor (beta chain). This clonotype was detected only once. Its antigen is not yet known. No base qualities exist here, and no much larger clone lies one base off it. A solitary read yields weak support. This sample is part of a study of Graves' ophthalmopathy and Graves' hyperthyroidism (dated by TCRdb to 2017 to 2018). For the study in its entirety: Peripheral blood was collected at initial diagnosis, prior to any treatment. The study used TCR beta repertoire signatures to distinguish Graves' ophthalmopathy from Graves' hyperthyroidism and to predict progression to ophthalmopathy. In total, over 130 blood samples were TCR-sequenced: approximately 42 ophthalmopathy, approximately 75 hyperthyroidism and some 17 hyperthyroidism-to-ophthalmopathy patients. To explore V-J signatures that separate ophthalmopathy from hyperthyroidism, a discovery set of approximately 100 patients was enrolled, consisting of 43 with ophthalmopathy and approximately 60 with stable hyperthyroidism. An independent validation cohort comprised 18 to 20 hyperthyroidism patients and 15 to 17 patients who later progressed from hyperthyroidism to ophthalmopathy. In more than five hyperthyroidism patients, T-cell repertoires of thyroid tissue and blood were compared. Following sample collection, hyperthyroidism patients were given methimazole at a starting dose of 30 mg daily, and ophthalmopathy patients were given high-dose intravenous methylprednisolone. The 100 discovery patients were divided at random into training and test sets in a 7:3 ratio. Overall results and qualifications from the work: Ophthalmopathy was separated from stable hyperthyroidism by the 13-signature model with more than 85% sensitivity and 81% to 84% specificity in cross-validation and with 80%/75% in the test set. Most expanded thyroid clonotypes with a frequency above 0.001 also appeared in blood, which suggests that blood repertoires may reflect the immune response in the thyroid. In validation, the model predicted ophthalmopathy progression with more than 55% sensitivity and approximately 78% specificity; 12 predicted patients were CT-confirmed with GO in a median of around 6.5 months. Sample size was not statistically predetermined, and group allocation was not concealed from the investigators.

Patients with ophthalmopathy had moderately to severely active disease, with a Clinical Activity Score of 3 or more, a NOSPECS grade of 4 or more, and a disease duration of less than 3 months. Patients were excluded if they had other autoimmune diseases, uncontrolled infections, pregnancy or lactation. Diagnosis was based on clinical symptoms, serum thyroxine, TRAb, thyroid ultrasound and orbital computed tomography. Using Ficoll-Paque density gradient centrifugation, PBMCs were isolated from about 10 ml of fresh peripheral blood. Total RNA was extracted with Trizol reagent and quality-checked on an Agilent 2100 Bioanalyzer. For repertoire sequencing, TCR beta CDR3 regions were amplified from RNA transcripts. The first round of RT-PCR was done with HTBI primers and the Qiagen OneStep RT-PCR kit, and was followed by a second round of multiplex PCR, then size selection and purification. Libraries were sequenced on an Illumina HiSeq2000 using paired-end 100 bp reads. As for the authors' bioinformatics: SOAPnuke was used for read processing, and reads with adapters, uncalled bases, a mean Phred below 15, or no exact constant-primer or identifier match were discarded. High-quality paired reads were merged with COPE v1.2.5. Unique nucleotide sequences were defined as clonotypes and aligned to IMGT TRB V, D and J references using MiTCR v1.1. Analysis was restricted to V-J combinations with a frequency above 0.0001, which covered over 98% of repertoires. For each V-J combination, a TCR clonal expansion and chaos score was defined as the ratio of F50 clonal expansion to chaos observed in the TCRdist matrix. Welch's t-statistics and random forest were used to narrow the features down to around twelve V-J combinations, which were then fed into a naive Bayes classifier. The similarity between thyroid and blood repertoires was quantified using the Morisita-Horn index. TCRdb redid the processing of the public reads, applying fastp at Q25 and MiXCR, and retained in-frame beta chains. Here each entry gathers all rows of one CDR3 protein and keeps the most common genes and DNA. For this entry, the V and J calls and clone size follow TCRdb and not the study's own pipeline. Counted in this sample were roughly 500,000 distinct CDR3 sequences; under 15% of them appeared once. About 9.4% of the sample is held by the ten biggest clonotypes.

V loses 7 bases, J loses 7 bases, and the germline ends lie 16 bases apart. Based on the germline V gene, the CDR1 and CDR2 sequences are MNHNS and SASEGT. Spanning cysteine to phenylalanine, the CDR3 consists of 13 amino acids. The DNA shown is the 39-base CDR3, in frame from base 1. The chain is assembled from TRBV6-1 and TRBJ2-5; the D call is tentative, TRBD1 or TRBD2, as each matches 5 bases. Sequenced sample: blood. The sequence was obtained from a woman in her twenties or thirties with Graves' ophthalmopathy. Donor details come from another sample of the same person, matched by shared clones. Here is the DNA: TGTGCCAGCAACCCGGGGCCTGATGGGACCCAGTACTTC. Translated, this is CASNPGPDGTQYF.